This T cell receptor beta chain was retrieved from a study of control samples from healthy donors and cancer patients. Unmatched junction bases numbered 7, after V lost 0 bases and J lost 6 bases. Per the germline V gene, CDR1 is LGHNA and CDR2 is YNFKEQ. This CDR3 contains 16 residues. The method was immunoSEQ multiplex PCR; TCRdb's version includes in-frame clones alone and lacks a portion of them. Of about 89,000 clones listed, around 85% were seen once; the top ten hold 2.1%. This chain links TRBV4-2 with TRBJ2-1; 8 bases are a match to TRBD2. The material sequenced was blood. This TCR came from a middle-aged woman in good health. CDR3 region: CASSQEIFGTSNEQFF. The DNA of the CDR3 is TGTGCCAGCAGCCAAGAAATCTTCGGGACTAGCAATGAGCAGTTCTTC.